Below, one TCR beta chain is given with its context. Its specific antigen is unknown. No base quality values were provided; no much bigger clone lies one nucleotide off. Receptor libraries were prepared by 5' RACE. Instrument used: Illumina HiSeq 2500. A second PCR of about 6 to 11 cycles was performed with a sample-barcoded 5' primer and a J-beta primer mix. Each TCR beta cDNA molecule received a unique molecular identifier from a template-switch 5' adaptor carrying 12 random nucleotides. At least 2.5 million CDR3-containing paired-end reads were obtained from each sample. The Mint cDNA synthesis kit, primed by a TRBC-specific oligonucleotide, was used to synthesize first-strand cDNA from all RNA. All cDNA was treated with uracil-DNA glycosylase and then went through a first 18-cycle PCR with the universal primers M1SS and BC2_uni_R. The study's own analysis went as follows. Normalization of each sample was performed by random selection of 1 million high-quality reads, each carrying a distinct molecular identifier. Reads sharing molecular identifiers were discarded rather than binned into consensus sequences. MiTCR, run with a Q25 quality threshold and the strictest error-elimination algorithm, handled CDR3 identification, clonotype clustering and error correction. Lower-bound total TCR beta diversity was estimated with a nonparametric unseen species model using Euler transformation. The public reads were run again by TCRdb, first through fastp at Q25 and then through MiXCR, and only productive beta chains were kept. Rows are unified per CDR3 protein, each entry keeping the most common DNA and genes. TCRdb, rather than the study authors, made the V and J calls. The sample includes some 1.6 million distinct CDR3 sequences, with 34% observed a single time. About 11% of the sample goes to the ten largest clones.

The sample originates from a study of blood T cells in healthy people across ages (dated by TCRdb to between 2015 and 2017). Notes on the research overall: Template switching captured roughly one uniquely barcoded TCR beta cDNA molecule per two T cells in model experiments. The study measured age-related changes in TCR beta repertoire diversity using deep sequencing normalized with unique cDNA molecular identifiers. The donors were split into four age groups: young (average around 15 years), middle-aged (around 37), aged (roughly 60) and long-lived (roughly 88). To avoid experimental bias, donors of different ages were randomly spread across the sequencing lanes. For two donors (one aged 18 to 30 and one aged 80 or older), the study analyzed two additional independent replicas of 1 million unique cDNA reads from the same blood draw.

Overall study results and their limits: Estimates of total diversity based on one million sequenced T cells were considered lower bounds and underestimates. Compared with the aged group, the long-lived group had more naive CD4+ T cells, fewer expanded clones and increased TCR diversity, a pattern suggesting age selection. Because profiling used bulk unsorted PBMCs, naive and antigen-experienced compartments could not be compared conclusively. Donor CMV infection status was unknown, potentially confounding age-related changes in expanded clonotypes. A strong correlation was found between observed TCR beta diversity and the percentage of naive T cells measured by flow cytometry. Observed TCR beta diversity per million T cells fell roughly linearly with age, and a significant reduction was already apparent by age around 40.

Spanning cysteine to phenylalanine, the CDR3 consists of 15 amino acids. Here the CDR3 DNA is all that survives: 45 bases in frame from base 1. CDR1 and CDR2 are read off the germline V gene (reference sequence) as SEHNR and FQNEAQ. Donors were under 40 systemically healthy Caucasian individuals from Russia aged roughly 6 to 90 years. Each donor gave ten milliliters of peripheral blood, drawn into EDTA-treated Vacutainer tubes. Ficoll-Paque density-gradient centrifugation was used to isolate PBMCs, with at least 7 million obtained per sample. Total RNA, at least 6 micrograms per sample, was extracted from PBMCs with Trizol reagent. For every donor, flow cytometry on a PBMC aliquot measured the percentage of naive CD45RAhigh/CD27high T cells.

The receptor was isolated from a woman aged 30 to 39 in good health. The chain was built from TRBV7-9 and TRBJ2-4; 8 bases in the middle match TRBD1. The end of the DNA is better explained by TRBJ2-7, so the J call may be wrong. Sequences were obtained from blood. The CDR3: CASSFRDRIPYEQYF. The sequenced DNA: TGTGCCAGCAGCTTTCGGGACAGGATCCCCTACGAGCAGTACTTC.